What follows is one T cell receptor (beta chain) and its context. TCRdb re-analysed the RT-PCR reads in MiXCR, keeping a single row per CDR3 protein. Of under 200,000 distinct CDR3 sequences in the sample, 30% are singletons; the top ten hold roughly 3.2%. These data come from a study of patients and donors after allogeneic stem cell transplantation. There are 17 residues in the CDR3. Per the germline V gene, CDR1 is SGHDN and CDR2 is FVKESK. Between the trimmed V and J ends, which lost 3 bases and 2 bases, there was a span of 20 bases. What was sequenced was blood, either unsorted or a sorted T cell fraction (not recorded which). This sequence was found in a human donor who was either an allogeneic HSCT recipient or a stem cell or donor lymphocyte infusion donor (not recorded which). It is not recorded whose cells these are; they may come from a transplant donor. The V and J genes are TRBV14 and TRBJ2-7, with a tentative D call TRBD1 (5 bases). In nucleotides, the CDR3 is TGTGCCAGCAGCCACTGGGGCCAGCGACACGACCCCTACGAGCAGTACTTC. Translating gives CASSHWGQRHDPYEQYF.